This passage covers 11 T cell receptor beta chains from one sample sequenced in a study of T cells in Graves' hyperthyroidism and ophthalmopathy. RNA transcripts were the template for amplifying TCR beta CDR3 regions. The study used the HTBI primer set for a first-round RT-PCR of the TCR CDR3. TCRdb redid the calling of the multiplex PCR reads with MiXCR, one entry per CDR3 protein. The table shows under 250,000 distinct CDR3 sequences, with about a sixth occurring only once. The specimen was blood. These receptor sequences come from a man aged 50-59 years with Graves' hyperthyroidism.

With regard to this clonotype: One base away lies a much larger clone, so this may be a sequencing read error. The CDR3 does not end in the conserved phenylalanine or tryptophan, so this is likely a read error. The chain couples TRBV7-9 to TRBJ2-5, with D perhaps matching TRBD2 (5 bases). The CDR3 length is 13 residues. Germline-derived CDR1 and CDR2 are SEHNR and FQNEAQ (reference sequence). With 7 bases removed from V and 5 bases from J, the gap between germline ends came to 14 bases. The CDR3: CASTTPGGETQYS. Written as DNA, the CDR3 is TGTGCCAGCACGACCCCAGGCGGGGAGACCCAGTACTCC.

Ten or more counts support this clonotype. The chain uses TRBV5-5 and TRBJ2-3, with TRBD2 matching 7 bases. Unmatched junction bases numbered 6, after V lost 4 bases and J lost 10 bases. CDR3 length: 12 amino acids. Germline-derived CDR1 and CDR2 are SGHKS and YYEKEE (reference sequence). DNA of the CDR3: TGTGCCAGCAGCCCTACTAGCGTGGCGCAGTATTTT. This codes for CASSPTSVAQYF.

This clonotype was picked up a small number of times. The V call is TRBV6-2 or TRBV6-3, the J call TRBJ2-5; 9 bases match TRBD2. Germline CDR1 MNHEY, CDR2 SVGEGT. This CDR3 is built from 16 residues. With V trimmed by 7 bases and J by 5 bases, 14 bases remained unmatched. In DNA form, the CDR3 reads TGTGCCAGCAATTTATCCCCCTTAGCGGGAGATGAGACCCAGTACTTC. It translates to CASNLSPLAGDETQYF.

The J gene is TRBJ2-7, the V gene TRBV20-1, with TRBD1 matching over 9 bases. The CDR3 covers 15 residues. Per germline, CDR1 DFQATT and CDR2 SNEGSKA (reference sequence). V lost 5 bases, J lost 4 bases, and 12 bases stayed unmatched. CDR3 sequence: CSARGEDRGKYEQYF. CDR3 DNA: TGCAGTGCTCGGGGGGAGGACAGGGGTAAATACGAGCAGTACTTC.

There are a few counts of this clonotype. The V and J genes are TRBV11-3 and TRBJ2-5; TRBD1 matches at 8 bases. The length of the CDR3 is 13 residues. Germline V CDR1 and CDR2: SGHNT, YENEEA. The V gene end was trimmed by 5 bases and the J gene end by 7 bases; junction bases not matched to a gene: 6. The CDR3 coding sequence is TGTGCCAGCAGCCCCGACAGGGGATTGACCCAGTACTTC. Its translation: CASSPDRGLTQYF.

Ten or more counts support this clonotype. The chain is built from TRBV20-1 and TRBJ1-5; 9 bases are a match to TRBD1. Germline CDR1 DFQATT, CDR2 SNEGSKA (reference sequence). The CDR3 runs to 15 residues. V lost 2 bases, J lost 4 bases, and 6 bases stayed unmatched. CDR3 sequence: CSARKTGGINQPQHF. The DNA of the CDR3 is TGCAGTGCTAGAAAAACAGGGGGCATTAATCAGCCCCAGCATTTT.

This clonotype was recorded a few times. V gene TRBV27 combines with J gene TRBJ1-5; 9 bases fit TRBD1. Germline assignment: CDR1 MNHEY and CDR2 SMNVEV (reference sequence). CDR3 size: 18 residues. V trimming: 7 bases; J trimming: 1 base; junction bases outside the gene matches: 14. The CDR3 sequence is CASTHRTGGRSSNQPQHF. CDR3 DNA: TGTGCCAGCACCCATAGAACAGGGGGCAGATCGAGCAATCAGCCCCAGCATTTT.

This sequence joins TRBV7-9 and TRBJ1-1, with D unclear. V dropped 5 bases and J dropped 5 bases, with 21 bases sitting between them. The CDR3 covers 16 residues. Germline CDR1 is SEHNR and CDR2 is FQNEAQ (reference sequence). CDR3 protein: CASSLPMRTDRTEAFF. The CDR3 nucleotides read TGTGCCAGCAGCCTGCCAATGAGAACCGATCGAACTGAAGCTTTCTTT.

This clonotype has at least ten counts. The chain links TRBV28 to TRBJ2-7; 8 nucleotides align to TRBD2. CDR1 and CDR2 from the germline V gene are MDHEN and SYDVKM. With V trimmed by 8 bases and J by 2 bases, 11 bases remained unmatched. The CDR3 has 15 amino acids. The CDR3 DNA sequence: TGTGCCAGCGCCCGGGGGGGGACACAAACCTACGAGCAGTACTTC. The encoded protein is CASARGGTQTYEQYF.

The chain couples TRBV4-1 to TRBJ2-7, with no clear D. The CDR3 totals 13 residues. V dropped 2 bases and J dropped 2 bases, with 7 bases sitting between them. Germline CDR1 reads MGHRA; CDR2 reads YSYEKL. CDR3 in DNA: TGCGCCAGCAGCCAACTCGGAACCTACGAGCAGTACTTC. Amino acid sequence: CASSQLGTYEQYF.

This chain links TRBV11-2 with TRBJ2-1; 11 bases match TRBD2. CDR3 size: 19 residues. Germline CDR1 and CDR2: SGHAT and FQNNGV. The V and J ends lost 1 base and 4 bases, in that order; junction bases with no gene match: 12. The DNA of the CDR3 is TGTGCCAGCAGCTTAGGAGGGGCTAGCGGGAGGACAAGTTACAATGAGCAGTTCTTC. Translation gives CASSLGGASGRTSYNEQFF.